One sample yielded the 16 T cell receptor beta chains listed below, sequenced in a study of control samples from healthy donors and cancer patients. TCRdb's table, derived via immunoSEQ multiplex PCR, lists solely in-frame clones and lacks some. Among about 71,000 clones listed, around nine tenths were seen once. Sequenced input: PBMCs. Receptors were obtained from a man between 60 and 70 years old with lung cancer.

The chain links TRBV11-3 to TRBJ2-2; D gene uncertain. Deletions cut 5 bases from V and 3 bases from J, with 4 bases between. The germline gives CDR1 SGHNT, CDR2 YENEEA. The CDR3 is made up of 12 amino acids. CDR3 nucleotides: TGTGCCAGCAGCACGGACACCGGGGAGCTGTTTTTT. Its protein product is CASSTDTGELFF.

The chain links TRBV10-1 to TRBJ2-2; no reliable D call. The CDR3 has 14 amino acids. Deletions cut 6 bases from V and 0 bases from J, with 8 bases between. Germline CDR1 is WNHNN and CDR2 is SYGVQD (reference sequence). The DNA of the CDR3 is TGCGCCAGCAGATTCACTGCGAACACCGGGGAGCTGTTTTTT. Translation: CASRFTANTGELFF.

The chain has TRBV5-1 and TRBJ1-2, with TRBD1 identical over 9 bases. CDR1 SGHRS and CDR2 YFSETQ come from the germline V gene. The trim removed 2 bases at V and 5 bases at J, leaving 16 bases unmatched. CDR3 length: 18 amino acids. The CDR3 region is CASSFRGQQGARSYGYTF. The DNA of the CDR3 is TGCGCCAGCAGCTTCAGGGGGCAACAGGGGGCCAGGTCGTATGGCTACACCTTC. Filled out from reference TRBV5-1 and TRBJ1-2, the complete variable domain reads KAGVTQTPRYLIKTRGQQVTLSCSPISGHRSVSWYQQTPGQGLQFLFEYFSETQRNKGNFPGRFSGRQFSNSRSEMNVSTLELGDSALYLCASSFRGQQGARSYGYTFGSGTRLTVV.

This rearrangement joins TRBV6-5 to TRBJ1-4; D might be TRBD1 (5 bases). CDR1 MNHEY and CDR2 SVGAGI come from the germline V gene. Trimming cost V 10 bases and J 3 bases, with 12 bases left between them. The CDR3 is 13 amino acids. As DNA, the CDR3 is TGTGCCACCGGGGGGGTATCTAATGAAAAACTGTTTTTT. Protein product: CATGGVSNEKLFF.

This sequence joins TRBV6-5 and TRBJ2-7; maybe TRBD2 (6 bases). The CDR3 has 12 amino acids. Germline V gene sequence: CDR1 MNHEY, CDR2 SVGAGI. Trimming took 9 bases from V and 0 from J, leaving 9 bases between them. CDR3 in DNA: TGTGCCAGTGCGGGACCCTCCTACGAGCAGTACTTC. This translates into CASAGPSYEQYF.

Note on this clone: The sample holds other DNA sequences that translate to the same CDR3. J is TRBJ2-2 and V is TRBV27; TRBD2 matches at 9 bases. Per germline, CDR1 MNHEY and CDR2 SMNVEV (reference sequence). J was trimmed by 5 bases and V by 11 bases; bases with no gene match: 18. The length of the CDR3 is 17 residues. CDR3 sequence: CAPSSETRGGRTGELFF. CDR3 in DNA: TGTGCCCCCAGTTCAGAAACGCGGGGGGGCCGGACCGGGGAGCTGTTTTTT.

The chain links TRBV30 to TRBJ2-2; D not certain. CDR1 and CDR2 (germline): GTSNPN, SVGIG (reference sequence). The CDR3 loop spans 11 amino acids. Trimming shortened V by 4 bases and J by 2 bases, and 2 bases separated the two germline ends. The CDR3 coding sequence is TGTGCCTGGACTAACACCGGGGAGCTGTTTTTT. Amino acid sequence: CAWTNTGELFF.

The gene calls are TRBV6-5 and TRBJ2-1; D is perhaps TRBD1 (5 bases). Germline loops: CDR1 MNHEY, CDR2 SVGAGI. V was pared by 10 bases and J by 2 bases, with 12 bases between. The CDR3 consists of 13 residues. In nucleotides, the CDR3 is TGTGCCACTATGACAGTCACCTACAATGAGCAGTTCTTC. The encoded protein is CATMTVTYNEQFF.

The chain recombines TRBV7-3 with TRBJ2-5, with 7 nucleotides matching TRBD2. V was pared by 5 bases and J by 4 bases, with 7 bases of the junction left unmatched. The CDR3 totals 14 residues. CDR1 and CDR2 from the germline V gene are SGHTA and FQGTGA. CDR3 region: CASSRTGEGETQYF. DNA for the CDR3: TGTGCCAGCAGCCGCACGGGGGAGGGAGAGACCCAGTACTTC.

V and J are TRBV9 and TRBJ1-4, with 9 positions matching TRBD1. CDR3 length: 14 amino acids. Germline CDR1 is SGDLS and CDR2 is YYNGEE. V was pared by 4 bases and J by 8 bases, with 6 bases of the junction left unmatched. This CDR3 reads CASSSRQGDEKLFF. The DNA of the CDR3 is TGTGCCAGCAGCAGCAGACAGGGGGACGAAAAACTGTTTTTT.

The CDR3 loop reads CASSEGQVRRQPQHF. The CDR3 nucleotides are TGTGCCAGCAGTGAAGGGCAGGTCCGGCGGCAGCCCCAGCATTTT. The V call is TRBV6-1, the J call TRBJ1-5; D not resolved. The CDR3 spans 15 residues. In germline, CDR1 is MNHNS, CDR2 SASEGT. The V gene lost 1 base and the J gene lost 7 bases, with 14 bases spanning the gap.

The gene calls are TRBV18 and TRBJ2-2; TRBD1 matches at 7 bases. The CDR3 has 16 amino acids. J was trimmed by 3 bases and V by 6 bases; bases with no gene match: 10. CDR1 and CDR2 (germline): KGHSH, LQKENI. The CDR3 region has the DNA TGTGCCAGCTCCGGACAGGTGATCTATGACACCGGGGAGCTGTTTTTT. Its translation is CASSGQVIYDTGELFF.

This CDR3 is CASSPRIQETQYF. The CDR3 DNA is TGTGCCAGCAGTCCGAGGATACAAGAGACCCAGTACTTC. V is TRBV6-5 and J is TRBJ2-5; D unresolved. V lost 5 bases, J lost 2 bases, and 9 bases lay in between. This CDR3 is built from 13 residues. Germline CDR1 reads MNHEY; CDR2 reads SVGAGI.

J is TRBJ2-5 and V is TRBV30, with a tentative D call TRBD1 (6 bases). This CDR3 is 14 amino acids long. Germline-derived CDR1 and CDR2 are GTSNPN and SVGIG (reference sequence). V was cut by 3 bases and J by 4 bases, with 15 bases left in between. CDR3 loop: CAWRKFQGPETQYF. The CDR3 nucleotides are TGTGCCTGGAGAAAGTTCCAGGGGCCAGAGACCCAGTACTTC.

The chain joins TRBV5-1 to TRBJ1-2; D may be TRBD1 (6 bases). The CDR3 totals 16 residues. Germline V CDR1 and CDR2: SGHRS, YFSETQ. Trimming shortened V by 3 bases and J by 5 bases, and 20 bases separated the two germline ends. CDR3 bases: TGCGCCAGCAGCTCCGGGACATCCCTTCCGCAATATGGCTACACCTTC. It encodes CASSSGTSLPQYGYTF.

A single count supports this clone. This chain connects TRBV7-9 to TRBJ1-1; a weak D match, TRBD1 (6 bases). CDR1 is SEHNR, CDR2 FQNEAQ, per germline (reference sequence). The V end lost 2 bases, the J end lost 14 bases, and 18 bases lay between the germline ends. This CDR3 spans 13 amino acids. CDR3 in DNA: TGTGCCAGCAGCTTAAGGGGGGACTCCGATGTGTTCTTT. Translation: CASSLRGDSDVFF.